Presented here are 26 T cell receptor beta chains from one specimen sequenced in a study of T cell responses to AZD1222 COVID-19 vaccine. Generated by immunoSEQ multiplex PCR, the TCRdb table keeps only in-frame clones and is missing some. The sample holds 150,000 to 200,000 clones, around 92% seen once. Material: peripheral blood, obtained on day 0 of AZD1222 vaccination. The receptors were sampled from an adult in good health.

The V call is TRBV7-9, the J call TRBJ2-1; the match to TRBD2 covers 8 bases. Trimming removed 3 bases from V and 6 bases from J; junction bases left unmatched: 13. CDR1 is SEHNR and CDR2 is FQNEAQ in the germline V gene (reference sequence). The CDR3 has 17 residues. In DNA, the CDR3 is TGTGCCAGCAGCTTCCCCAAGGCGGGAGGTGTATTCAATGAGCAGTTCTTC. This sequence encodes CASSFPKAGGVFNEQFF.

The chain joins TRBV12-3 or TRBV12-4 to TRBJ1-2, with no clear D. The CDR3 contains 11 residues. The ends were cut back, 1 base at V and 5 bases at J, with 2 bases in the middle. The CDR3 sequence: CASSLGYGYTF. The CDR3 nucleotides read TGTGCCAGCAGTTTAGGGTATGGCTACACCTTC.

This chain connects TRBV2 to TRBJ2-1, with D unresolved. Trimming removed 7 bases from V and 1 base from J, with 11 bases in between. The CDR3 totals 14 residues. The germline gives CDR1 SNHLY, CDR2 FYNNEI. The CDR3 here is CASISSPSYNEQFF. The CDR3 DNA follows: TGTGCCAGCATTTCTAGTCCTTCCTACAATGAGCAGTTCTTC.

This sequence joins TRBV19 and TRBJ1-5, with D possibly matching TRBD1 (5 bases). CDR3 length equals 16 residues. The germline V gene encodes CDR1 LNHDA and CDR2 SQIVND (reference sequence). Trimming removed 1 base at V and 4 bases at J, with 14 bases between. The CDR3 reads CASSIAFGAGNQPQHF. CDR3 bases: TGTGCCAGTAGTATAGCATTTGGGGCAGGGAATCAGCCCCAGCATTTT. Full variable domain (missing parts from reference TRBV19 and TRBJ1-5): DGGITQSPKYLFRKEGQNVTLSCEQNLNHDAMYWYRQDPGQGLRLIYYSQIVNDFQKGDIAEGYSVSREKKESFPLTVTSAQKNPTAFYLCASSIAFGAGNQPQHFGDGTRLSIL.

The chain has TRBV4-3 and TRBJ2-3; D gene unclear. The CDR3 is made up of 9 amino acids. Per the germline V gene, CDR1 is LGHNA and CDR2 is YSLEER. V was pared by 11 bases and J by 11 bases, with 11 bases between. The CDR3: CAWRGRQYF. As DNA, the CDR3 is TGCGCCTGGAGAGGTAGGCAGTATTTT.

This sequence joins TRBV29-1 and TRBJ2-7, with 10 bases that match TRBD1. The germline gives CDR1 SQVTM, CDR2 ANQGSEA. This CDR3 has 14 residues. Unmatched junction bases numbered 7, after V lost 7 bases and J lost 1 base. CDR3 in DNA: TGCAGCGCCCTGACAGGGGGCCCTTCCTACGAGCAGTACTTC. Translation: CSALTGGPSYEQYF.

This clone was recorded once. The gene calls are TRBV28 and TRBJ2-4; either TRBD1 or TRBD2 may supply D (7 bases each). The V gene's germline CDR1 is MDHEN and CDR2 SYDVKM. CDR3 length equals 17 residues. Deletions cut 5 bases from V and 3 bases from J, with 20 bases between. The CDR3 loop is CASSQGGLGQLKNIQYF. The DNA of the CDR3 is TGTGCCAGCAGTCAGGGGGGGCTAGGCCAACTCAAAAACATTCAGTACTTC.

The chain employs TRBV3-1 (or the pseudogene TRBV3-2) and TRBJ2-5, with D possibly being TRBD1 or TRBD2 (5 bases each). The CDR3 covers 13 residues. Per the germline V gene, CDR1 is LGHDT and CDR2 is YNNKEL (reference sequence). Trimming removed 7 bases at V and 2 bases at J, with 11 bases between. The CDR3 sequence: CASNYWGQETQYF. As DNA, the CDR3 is TGTGCCAGCAACTACTGGGGGCAAGAGACCCAGTACTTC.

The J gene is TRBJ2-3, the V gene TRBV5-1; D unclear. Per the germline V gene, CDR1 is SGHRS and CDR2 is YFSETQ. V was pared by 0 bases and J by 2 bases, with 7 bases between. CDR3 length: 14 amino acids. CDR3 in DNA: TGCGCCAGCAGCTTGGGGGATCACACAGATACGCAGTATTTT. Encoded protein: CASSLGDHTDTQYF.

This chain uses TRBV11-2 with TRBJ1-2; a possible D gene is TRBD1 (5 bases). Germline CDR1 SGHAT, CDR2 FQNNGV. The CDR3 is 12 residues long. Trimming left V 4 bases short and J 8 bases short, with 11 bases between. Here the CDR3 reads CASSYAGLGYTF. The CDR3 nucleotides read TGTGCCAGCAGCTATGCAGGGCTAGGCTACACCTTC.

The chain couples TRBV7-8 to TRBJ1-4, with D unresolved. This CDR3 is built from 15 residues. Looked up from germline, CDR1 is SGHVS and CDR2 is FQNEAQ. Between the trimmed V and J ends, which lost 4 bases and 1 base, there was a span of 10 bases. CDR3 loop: CASSSRHETNEKLFF. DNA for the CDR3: TGTGCCAGCAGCTCCAGACACGAAACTAATGAAAAACTGTTTTTT.

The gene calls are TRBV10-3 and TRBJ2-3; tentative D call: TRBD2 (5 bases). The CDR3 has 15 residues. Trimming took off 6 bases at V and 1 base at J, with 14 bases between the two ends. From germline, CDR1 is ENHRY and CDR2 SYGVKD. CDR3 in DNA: TGTGCCATCAGCCGCCGGGGTGGAGGCACAGATACGCAGTATTTT. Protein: CAISRRGGGTDTQYF.

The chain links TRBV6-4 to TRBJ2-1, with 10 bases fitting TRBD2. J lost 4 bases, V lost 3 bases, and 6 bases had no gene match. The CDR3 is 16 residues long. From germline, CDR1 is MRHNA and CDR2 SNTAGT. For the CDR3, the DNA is TGTGCCAGCAGTGAGGCTAGCGGGAGCGCGTACAATGAGCAGTTCTTC. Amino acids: CASSEASGSAYNEQFF.

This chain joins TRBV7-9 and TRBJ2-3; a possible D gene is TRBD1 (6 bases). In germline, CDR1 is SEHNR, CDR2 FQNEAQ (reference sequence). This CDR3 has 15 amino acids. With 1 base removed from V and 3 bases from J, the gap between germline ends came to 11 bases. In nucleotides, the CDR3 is TGTGCCAGCAGCTTAGGCAGGGGCGGGACAGATACGCAGTATTTT. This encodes CASSLGRGGTDTQYF.

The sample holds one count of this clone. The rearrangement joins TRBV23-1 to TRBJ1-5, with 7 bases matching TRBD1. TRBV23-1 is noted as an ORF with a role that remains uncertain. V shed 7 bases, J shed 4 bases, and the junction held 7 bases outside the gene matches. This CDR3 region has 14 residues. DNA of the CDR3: TGCGCCAGCACCCTGGGACAGCTGAATCAGCCCCAGCATTTT. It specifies CASTLGQLNQPQHF.

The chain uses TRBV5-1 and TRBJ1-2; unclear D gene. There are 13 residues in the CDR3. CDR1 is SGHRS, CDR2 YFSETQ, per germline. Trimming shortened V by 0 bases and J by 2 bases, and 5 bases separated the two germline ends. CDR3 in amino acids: CASSLGNNYGYTF. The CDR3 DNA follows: TGCGCCAGCAGCTTGGGAAACAACTATGGCTACACCTTC. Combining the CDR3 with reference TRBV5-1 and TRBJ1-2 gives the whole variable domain KAGVTQTPRYLIKTRGQQVTLSCSPISGHRSVSWYQQTPGQGLQFLFEYFSETQRNKGNFPGRFSGRQFSNSRSEMNVSTLELGDSALYLCASSLGNNYGYTFGSGTRLTVV.

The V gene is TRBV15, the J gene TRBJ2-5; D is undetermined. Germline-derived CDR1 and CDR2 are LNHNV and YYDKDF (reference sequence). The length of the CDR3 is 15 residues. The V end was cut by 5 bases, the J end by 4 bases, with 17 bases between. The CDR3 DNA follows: TGTGCCACCAGCCTCCACCCTCCCCCTGGAGAGACCCAGTACTTC. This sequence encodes CATSLHPPPGETQYF.

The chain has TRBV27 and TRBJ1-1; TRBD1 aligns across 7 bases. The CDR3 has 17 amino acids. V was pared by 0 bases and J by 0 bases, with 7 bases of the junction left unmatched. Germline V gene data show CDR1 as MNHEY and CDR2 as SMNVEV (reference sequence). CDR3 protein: CASSLSPTGVLNTEAFF. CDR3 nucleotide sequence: TGTGCCAGCAGTTTATCACCCACAGGGGTTTTGAACACTGAAGCTTTCTTT.

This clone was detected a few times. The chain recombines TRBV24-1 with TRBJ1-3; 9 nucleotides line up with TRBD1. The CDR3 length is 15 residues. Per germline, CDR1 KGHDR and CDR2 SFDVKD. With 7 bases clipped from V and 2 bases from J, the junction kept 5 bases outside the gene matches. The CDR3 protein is CATSPGQGPGNTIYF. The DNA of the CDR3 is TGTGCCACCAGCCCGGGACAGGGACCTGGAAACACCATATATTTT.

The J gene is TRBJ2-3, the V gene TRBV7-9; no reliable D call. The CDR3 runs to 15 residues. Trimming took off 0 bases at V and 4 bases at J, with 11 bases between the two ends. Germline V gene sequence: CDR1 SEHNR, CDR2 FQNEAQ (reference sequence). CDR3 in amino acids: CASSLAQRPSDTQYF. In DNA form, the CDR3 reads TGTGCCAGCAGCTTAGCCCAGCGACCCTCAGATACGCAGTATTTT.

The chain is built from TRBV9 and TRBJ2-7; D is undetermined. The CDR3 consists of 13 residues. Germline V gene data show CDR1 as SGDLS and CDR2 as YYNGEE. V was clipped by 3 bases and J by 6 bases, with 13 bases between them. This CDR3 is CASSGPGGLEQYF. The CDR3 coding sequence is TGTGCCAGCAGCGGGCCAGGTGGGCTCGAGCAGTACTTC. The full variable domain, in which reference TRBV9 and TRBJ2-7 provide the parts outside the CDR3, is DSGVTQTPKHLITATGQRVTLRCSPRSGDLSVYWYQQSLDQGLQFLIQYYNGEERAKGNILERFSAQQFPDLHSELNLSSLELGDSALYFCASSGPGGLEQYFGPGTRLTVT.

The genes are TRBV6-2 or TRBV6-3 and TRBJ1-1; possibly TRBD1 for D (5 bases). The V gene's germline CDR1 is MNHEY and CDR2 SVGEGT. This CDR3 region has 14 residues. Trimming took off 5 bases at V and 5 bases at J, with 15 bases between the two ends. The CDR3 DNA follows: TGTGCCAGCAGTGCCCGGGGGGTACTGACTGAAGCTTTCTTT. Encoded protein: CASSARGVLTEAFF.

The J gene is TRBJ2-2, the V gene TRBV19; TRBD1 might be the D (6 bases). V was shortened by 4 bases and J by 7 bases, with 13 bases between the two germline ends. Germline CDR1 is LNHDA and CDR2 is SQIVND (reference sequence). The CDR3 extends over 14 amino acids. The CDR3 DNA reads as TGTGCCAGTAGTACACAAAACAGGGTCGGGGAGCTGTTTTTT. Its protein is CASSTQNRVGELFF. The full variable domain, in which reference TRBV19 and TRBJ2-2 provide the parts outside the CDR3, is DGGITQSPKYLFRKEGQNVTLSCEQNLNHDAMYWYRQDPGQGLRLIYYSQIVNDFQKGDIAEGYSVSREKKESFPLTVTSAQKNPTAFYLCASSTQNRVGELFFGEGSRLTVL.

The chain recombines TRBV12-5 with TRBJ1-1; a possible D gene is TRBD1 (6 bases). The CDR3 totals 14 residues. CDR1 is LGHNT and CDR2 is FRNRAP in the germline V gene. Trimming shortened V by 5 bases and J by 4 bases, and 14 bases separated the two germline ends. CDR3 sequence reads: CASGPDSPTTEAFF. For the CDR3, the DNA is TGTGCTAGTGGTCCGGACAGCCCGACCACTGAAGCTTTCTTT.

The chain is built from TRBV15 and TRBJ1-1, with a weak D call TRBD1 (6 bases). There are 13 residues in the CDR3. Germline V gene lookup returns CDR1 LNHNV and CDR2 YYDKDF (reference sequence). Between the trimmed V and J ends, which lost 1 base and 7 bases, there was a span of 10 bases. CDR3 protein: CATSRGWTDEAFF. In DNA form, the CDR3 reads TGTGCCACCAGCAGAGGGTGGACAGATGAAGCTTTCTTT. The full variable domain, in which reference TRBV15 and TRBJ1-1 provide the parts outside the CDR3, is DAMVIQNPRYQVTQFGKPVTLSCSQTLNHNVMYWYQQKSSQAPKLLFHYYDKDFNNEADTPDNFQSRRPNTSFCFLDIRSPGLGDTAMYLCATSRGWTDEAFFGQGTRLTVV.

CDR3 bases: TGTGCCTGGAAGACAGGCACTGAAGCTTTCTTT. Translation gives CAWKTGTEAFF. V gene TRBV30 combines with J gene TRBJ1-1; D is possibly TRBD1 (6 bases). The CDR3 contains 11 residues. Deletions cut 4 bases from V and 4 bases from J, with 7 bases between. Germline V gene lookup returns CDR1 GTSNPN and CDR2 SVGIG (reference sequence).